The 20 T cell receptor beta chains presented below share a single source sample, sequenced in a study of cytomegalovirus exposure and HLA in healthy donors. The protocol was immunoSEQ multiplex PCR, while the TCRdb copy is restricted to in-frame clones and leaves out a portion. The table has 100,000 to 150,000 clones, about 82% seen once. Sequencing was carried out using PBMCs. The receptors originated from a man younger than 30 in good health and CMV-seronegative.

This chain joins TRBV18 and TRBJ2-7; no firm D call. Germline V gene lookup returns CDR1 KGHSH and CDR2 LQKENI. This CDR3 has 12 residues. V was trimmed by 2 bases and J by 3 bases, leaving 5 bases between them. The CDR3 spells CASSPAGYEQYF. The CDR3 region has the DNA TGTGCCAGCTCACCAGCCGGCTACGAGCAGTACTTC.

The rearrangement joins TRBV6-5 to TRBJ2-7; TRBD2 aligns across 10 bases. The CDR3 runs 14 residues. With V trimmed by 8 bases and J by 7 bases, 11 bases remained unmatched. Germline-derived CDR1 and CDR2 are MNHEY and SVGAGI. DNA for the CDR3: TGTGCCAGCCGGGGGACTAGCGCCTTAGGGGAGCAGTACTTC. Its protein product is CASRGTSALGEQYF.

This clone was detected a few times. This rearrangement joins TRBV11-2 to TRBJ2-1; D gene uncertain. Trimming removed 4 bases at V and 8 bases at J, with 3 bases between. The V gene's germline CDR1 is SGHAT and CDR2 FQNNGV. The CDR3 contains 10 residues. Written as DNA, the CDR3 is TGTGCCAGCAGCTCTCATGAGCAGTTCTTC. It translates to CASSSHEQFF.

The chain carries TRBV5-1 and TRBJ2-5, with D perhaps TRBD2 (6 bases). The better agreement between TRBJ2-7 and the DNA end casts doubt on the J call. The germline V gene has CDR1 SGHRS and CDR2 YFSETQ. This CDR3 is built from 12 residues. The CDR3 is CASSSTSYEQYF. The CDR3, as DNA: TGCGCCAGCAGCTCGACTAGCTACGAGCAGTACTTC.

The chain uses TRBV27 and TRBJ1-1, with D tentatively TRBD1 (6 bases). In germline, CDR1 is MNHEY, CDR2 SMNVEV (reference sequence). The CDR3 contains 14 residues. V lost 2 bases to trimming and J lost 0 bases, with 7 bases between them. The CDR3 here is CASSLGDMNTEAFF. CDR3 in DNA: TGTGCCAGCAGTTTAGGGGACATGAACACTGAAGCTTTCTTT.

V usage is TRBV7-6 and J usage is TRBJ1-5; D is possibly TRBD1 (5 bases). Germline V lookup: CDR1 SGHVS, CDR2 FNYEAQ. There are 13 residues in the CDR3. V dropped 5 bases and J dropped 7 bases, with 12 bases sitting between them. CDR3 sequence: CASSLGERQPQHF. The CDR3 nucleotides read TGTGCCAGCAGCCTAGGGGAGAGACAGCCCCAGCATTTT.

CDR3 residues: CASSQDLGTGGFGEKLFF. CDR3 sequence (DNA): TGCGCCAGCAGCCAGGATTTGGGGACAGGGGGCTTCGGTGAAAAACTGTTTTTT. This chain links TRBV4-1 with TRBJ1-4; TRBD1 matches at 12 bases. With V trimmed by 3 bases and J by 7 bases, 12 bases remained unmatched. The CDR3 length is 18 residues. CDR1 is MGHRA and CDR2 is YSYEKL in the germline V gene.

The CDR3 sequence is CASSSTGQGHQPQHF. The CDR3 DNA reads as TGTGCCAGCAGCTCCACGGGACAGGGGCATCAGCCCCAGCATTTT. The chain recombines TRBV7-6 with TRBJ1-5; 10 bases are a match to TRBD1. J lost 5 bases, V lost 4 bases, and 5 bases had no gene match. The germline V gene encodes CDR1 SGHVS and CDR2 FNYEAQ. There are 15 residues in the CDR3.

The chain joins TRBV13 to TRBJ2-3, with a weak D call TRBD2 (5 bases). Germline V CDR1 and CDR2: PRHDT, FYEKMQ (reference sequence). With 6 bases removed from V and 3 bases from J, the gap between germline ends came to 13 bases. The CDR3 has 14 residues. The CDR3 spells CASSLRVVTDTQYF. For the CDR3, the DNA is TGTGCCAGCAGTCTGCGGGTAGTAACAGATACGCAGTATTTT.

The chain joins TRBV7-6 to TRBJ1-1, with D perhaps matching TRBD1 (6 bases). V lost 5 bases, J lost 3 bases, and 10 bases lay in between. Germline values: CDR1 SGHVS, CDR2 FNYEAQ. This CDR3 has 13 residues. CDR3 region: CASSHRVDTEAFF. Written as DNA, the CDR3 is TGTGCCAGCAGCCACAGGGTCGACACTGAAGCTTTCTTT.

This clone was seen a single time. In nucleotides, the CDR3 is TGTGCCAGTACCCTCCGTCGGGACAGGGGGGATTCACCCCTCCACTTT. The encoded protein is CASTLRRDRGDSPLHF. The chain joins TRBV19 to TRBJ1-6; 11 bases line up with TRBD1. The CDR3 covers 16 residues. Germline V gene sequence: CDR1 LNHDA, CDR2 SQIVND (reference sequence). The J segment lost 8 bases and the V segment lost 7 bases, leaving 10 bases of the junction unmatched.

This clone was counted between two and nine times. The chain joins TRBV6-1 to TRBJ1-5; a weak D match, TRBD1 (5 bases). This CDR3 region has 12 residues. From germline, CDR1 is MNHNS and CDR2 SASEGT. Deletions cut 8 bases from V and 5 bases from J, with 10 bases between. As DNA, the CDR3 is TGTGCCAGCGGGGCAGCGTATCAGCCCCAGCATTTT. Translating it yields CASGAAYQPQHF.

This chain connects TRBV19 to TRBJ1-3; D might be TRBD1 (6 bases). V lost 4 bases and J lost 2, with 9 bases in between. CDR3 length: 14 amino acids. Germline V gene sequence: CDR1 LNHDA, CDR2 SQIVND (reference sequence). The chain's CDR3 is CASSNTGTGNTIYF. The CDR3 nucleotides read TGTGCCAGTAGTAATACAGGGACTGGAAACACCATATATTTT.

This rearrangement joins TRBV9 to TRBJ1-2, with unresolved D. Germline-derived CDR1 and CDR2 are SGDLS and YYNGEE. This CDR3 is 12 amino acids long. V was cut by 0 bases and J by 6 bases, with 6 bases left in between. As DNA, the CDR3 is TGTGCCAGCAGCGTAGGTGTAGATGGCTACACCTTC. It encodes CASSVGVDGYTF.

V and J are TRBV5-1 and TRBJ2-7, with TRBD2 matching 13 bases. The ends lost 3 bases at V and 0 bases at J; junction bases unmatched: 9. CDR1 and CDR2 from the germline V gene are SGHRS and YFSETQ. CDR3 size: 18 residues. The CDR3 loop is CASSSGLAGAITSYEQYF. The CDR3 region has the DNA TGCGCCAGCAGCTCAGGACTAGCGGGAGCGATTACCTCCTACGAGCAGTACTTC. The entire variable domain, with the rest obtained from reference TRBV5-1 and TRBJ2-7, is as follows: KAGVTQTPRYLIKTRGQQVTLSCSPISGHRSVSWYQQTPGQGLQFLFEYFSETQRNKGNFPGRFSGRQFSNSRSEMNVSTLELGDSALYLCASSSGLAGAITSYEQYFGPGTRLTVT.

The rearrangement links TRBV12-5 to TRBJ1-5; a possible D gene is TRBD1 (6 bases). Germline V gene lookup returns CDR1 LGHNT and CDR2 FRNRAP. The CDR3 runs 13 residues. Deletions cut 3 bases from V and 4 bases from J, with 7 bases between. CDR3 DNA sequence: TGTGCTAGTGGTTTTGGACAGAATCAGCCCCAGCATTTT. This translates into CASGFGQNQPQHF.

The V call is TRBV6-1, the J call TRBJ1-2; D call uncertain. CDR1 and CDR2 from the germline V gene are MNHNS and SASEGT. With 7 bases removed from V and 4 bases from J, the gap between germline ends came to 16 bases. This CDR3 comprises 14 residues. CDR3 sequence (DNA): TGTGCCAGCAAGATTGTCCGAGAGGGCTATGGCTACACCTTC. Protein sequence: CASKIVREGYGYTF.

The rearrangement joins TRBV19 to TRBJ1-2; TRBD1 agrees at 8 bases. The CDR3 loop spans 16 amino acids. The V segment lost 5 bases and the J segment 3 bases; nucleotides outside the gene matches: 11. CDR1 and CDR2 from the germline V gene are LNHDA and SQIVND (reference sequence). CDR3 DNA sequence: TGTGCCAGTAGTGATCCTTGGACAGGGTATGACTATGGCTACACCTTC. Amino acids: CASSDPWTGYDYGYTF.

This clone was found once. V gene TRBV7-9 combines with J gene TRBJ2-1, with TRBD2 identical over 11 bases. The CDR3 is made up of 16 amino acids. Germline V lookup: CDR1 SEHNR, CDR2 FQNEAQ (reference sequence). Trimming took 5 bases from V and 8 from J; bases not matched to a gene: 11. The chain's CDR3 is CASSPLGSGGGYEQFF. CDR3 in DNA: TGTGCCAGCAGCCCCTTGGGTAGCGGGGGGGGTTATGAGCAGTTCTTC.

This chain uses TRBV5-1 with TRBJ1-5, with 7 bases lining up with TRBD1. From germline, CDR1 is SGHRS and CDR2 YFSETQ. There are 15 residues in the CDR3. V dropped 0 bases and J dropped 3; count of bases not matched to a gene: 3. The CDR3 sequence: CASSLGTGYNQPQHF. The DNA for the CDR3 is TGCGCCAGCAGCTTGGGGACAGGTTACAATCAGCCCCAGCATTTT.